A single sample is the source of the 16 T cell receptor beta chains below, sequenced in a study of molecular identifiers for immune sequencing clone quantification. Using its own MiXCR run on the PCR reads, TCRdb lists one record per CDR3 protein. The sample includes approximately 500,000 distinct CDR3 sequences, under 30% seen only once; the top ten take around 0.8%. The source material was naive CD8+ T cells from blood, with Jurkat cell RNA spiked in. Subset here: FACS-sorted CD8+CD4-CCR7+CD45RA+ naive T cells. Every receptor here comes from a human donor in good health. Some libraries in this study had Jurkat cell RNA spiked in.

This clonotype was seen many times. The V call is TRBV6-5, the J call TRBJ2-7, with D uncertain. Germline loops: CDR1 MNHEY, CDR2 SVGAGI. V was pared by 0 bases and J by 4 bases, with 7 bases between. The CDR3 length is 13 residues. CDR3 in DNA: TGTGCCAGCAGTTACTCGCACGGATACGAGCAGTACTTC. It translates to CASSYSHGYEQYF.

The count of this clonotype is one. This may come from a read error, since a much larger clone is one base off. The chain combines TRBV12-3 or TRBV12-4 with TRBJ1-1; TRBD1 is a possible D gene (5 bases). The CDR3 length is 12 residues. The CDR3 DNA sequence: TGTGTCAGCAGTCTCCAGGGAGCTGAAGCTTTCTTT. This translates into CVSSLQGAEAFF.

A remark on this clonotype: Germline and junction disagree at one end, which may indicate a read error. The chain employs TRBV5-3 and TRBJ2-2; 9 nucleotides line up with TRBD2. TRBV5-3 is flagged as an ORF with uncertain function. This CDR3 is 20 amino acids long. The CDR3 is CASSLDLVPGLAANTGELFF. In nucleotides, the CDR3 is TGTGCCAGCAGCTTAGACCTCGTACCGGGACTAGCAGCGAACACCGGGGAGCTGTTTTTT.

As concerns this clonotype: An end of the junction does not agree with germline; a read error may underlie this. The V gene is TRBV19, the J gene TRBJ2-2, with D possibly being TRBD2 (5 bases). The CDR3 spans 13 residues. Germline V lookup: CDR1 LNHDA, CDR2 SQIVND (reference sequence). The CDR3 sequence is CASSIGSTGELSF. The CDR3, as DNA: TGTGCCAGTAGTATAGGATCCACCGGGGAGCTGTCTTTT.

A few counts support this clonotype. The chain joins TRBV7-9 to TRBJ1-2; D is uncertain. CDR3 size: 14 residues. Germline lookup yields CDR1 SEHNR and CDR2 FQNEAQ (reference sequence). Trimming removed 1 base at V and 8 bases at J, with 14 bases between. CDR3 region: CASSLGTVMGGYTF. The CDR3 bases are TGTGCCAGCAGCTTAGGGACGGTAATGGGCGGCTACACCTTC.

This clonotype has ten or more counts. The V and J genes are TRBV28 and TRBJ1-5; no definite D call. Germline V lookup: CDR1 MDHEN, CDR2 SYDVKM. Trimming took off 6 bases at V and 0 bases at J, with 9 bases between the two ends. The CDR3 length is 14 residues. CDR3 loop: CASSPLYSNQPQHF. In nucleotides, the CDR3 is TGTGCCAGCAGCCCCTTGTATAGCAATCAGCCCCAGCATTTT.

The chain uses TRBV19 and TRBJ2-2, with D uncertain. The V end was cut by 4 bases, the J end by 6 bases, with 12 bases between. The CDR3 length is 14 residues. Germline V gene sequence: CDR1 LNHDA, CDR2 SQIVND (reference sequence). CDR3 amino acids: CASSTFGPAGELFF. Written as DNA, the CDR3 is TGTGCCAGTAGTACGTTCGGTCCCGCCGGGGAGCTGTTTTTT.

Many counts were recorded for this clonotype. This chain uses TRBV28 with TRBJ2-5; D is ambiguous. The CDR3 is made up of 15 amino acids. Looked up from germline, CDR1 is MDHEN and CDR2 is SYDVKM. The V end was cut by 4 bases, the J end by 0 bases, with 12 bases between. CDR3 bases: TGTGCCAGCAGTTATAGAGCCATGTACCAAGAGACCCAGTACTTC. Its translation is CASSYRAMYQETQYF.

Note on this clonotype: A clone one base away is much larger, so this may be a read error. This sequence joins TRBV12-3 or TRBV12-4 and TRBJ1-1; perhaps TRBD1 as D (6 bases). Trimming pared 3 bases from V and 5 bases from J, leaving 16 bases between. This CDR3 comprises 15 residues. CDR3 nucleotides: TGTGCCAGCAGTTTTGAGGGGGAAGAACGGACTGAAGCTTTCTTT. As protein: CASSFEGEERTEAFF.

The chain couples TRBV19 to TRBJ2-7, with D possibly being TRBD2 (5 bases). Germline V CDR1 and CDR2: LNHDA, SQIVND (reference sequence). This CDR3 has 16 residues. Trimming pared 1 base from V and 3 bases from J, leaving 16 bases between. The CDR3 DNA reads TGTGCCAGTAGTATAGTTTGGGCAGTAGGAGGCTACGAGCAGTACTTC. This translates into CASSIVWAVGGYEQYF.

The table lists this clonotype with many counts. This rearrangement joins TRBV7-9 to TRBJ2-2; 9 bases are a match to TRBD1. Trimming took 5 bases from V and 3 from J; bases not matched to a gene: 7. Germline V gives CDR1 SEHNR, CDR2 FQNEAQ (reference sequence). The CDR3 covers 16 residues. CDR3 residues: CASSPRTGVYTGELFF. CDR3 nucleotides: TGTGCCAGCAGCCCCCGGACAGGGGTTTACACCGGGGAGCTGTTTTTT.

This clonotype has a handful of counts. The rearrangement joins TRBV12-3 or TRBV12-4 to TRBJ2-5; 9 positions agree with TRBD2. V dropped 0 bases and J dropped 5; count of bases not matched to a gene: 4. The CDR3 has 15 residues. CDR3 sequence: CASSLARGGSETQYF. Written as DNA, the CDR3 is TGTGCCAGCAGTTTAGCGCGGGGGGGCTCGGAGACCCAGTACTTC.

There are many counts of this clonotype. CDR3 sequence reads: CASSSTPGLAEIRPSTDTQYF. The CDR3 DNA follows: TGTGCCAGCAGCTCAACGCCCGGACTAGCGGAGATTAGGCCTAGCACAGATACGCAGTATTTT. V is TRBV7-9 and J is TRBJ2-3; 10 bases map to TRBD2. The V gene end was trimmed by 4 bases and the J gene end by 0 bases; junction bases not matched to a gene: 19. Per germline, CDR1 SEHNR and CDR2 FQNEAQ (reference sequence). This CDR3 is 21 amino acids long.

This clonotype was detected many times. This rearrangement joins TRBV10-3 to TRBJ2-7; D possibly corresponds to TRBD1 (6 bases). Trimming took 6 bases from V and 6 from J, leaving 15 bases between them. This CDR3 has 13 amino acids. Per germline, CDR1 ENHRY and CDR2 SYGVKD. The CDR3 region has the DNA TGTGCCATCAGGGACACTACAGGGCCCGAGCAGTACTTC. Translating it yields CAIRDTTGPEQYF.

This clonotype was recorded a few times. The chain carries TRBV29-1 and TRBJ2-5, with D uncertain. Per germline, CDR1 SQVTM and CDR2 ANQGSEA. Between the trimmed V and J ends, which lost 2 bases and 3 bases, there was a span of 16 bases. This CDR3 contains 15 residues. The CDR3 DNA reads TGCAGCGTTGAAATTAGCTACAGCCTCAAAGAGACCCAGTACTTC. Encoded protein: CSVEISYSLKETQYF.

To note about this clonotype: This could be a read error, since a much larger clone is one nucleotide away. CDR3 DNA: TGTGCCAGCAGCTTAGAATATAGGGTCAGCCGAGATACGCAGTATTTT. Encoded protein: CASSLEYRVSRDTQYF. The chain links TRBV11-2 to TRBJ2-3; D is uncertain. CDR3 length: 16 amino acids. Germline CDR1 SGHAT, CDR2 FQNNGV. The germline V and J ends were trimmed by 0 bases and 5 bases, with 15 bases remaining between them.